The clone carrying this T cell receptor beta chain was detected only once. This sample was included in a study of shared clonotypes between healthy human individuals. The germline V and J ends were trimmed by 4 bases and 1 base, with 15 bases remaining between them. CDR3 length equals 15 residues. Germline V lookup: CDR1 SGHKS, CDR2 YYEKEE (reference sequence). Libraries were prepared by immunoSEQ multiplex PCR; TCRdb keeps only in-frame clonotypes and omits some of them. The table has over 2 million clones, around 93% seen once. Each donor was a Caucasian adult residing in Nashville, Tennessee. The source material was naive CD4+ T cells from PBMCs. Subset specified: CD45RA+ positively selected. This rearrangement joins TRBV5-5 to TRBJ2-7, with a possible D match to TRBD1 (6 bases). The clonotype was recovered from a man aged 18 to 30 in good health. Some clones in this sample may be carry-over from other donors' samples. The chain's CDR3 is CASSPATGRSYEQYF. The CDR3 nucleotides are TGTGCCAGCAGCCCGGCCACAGGGCGATCCTACGAGCAGTACTTC.